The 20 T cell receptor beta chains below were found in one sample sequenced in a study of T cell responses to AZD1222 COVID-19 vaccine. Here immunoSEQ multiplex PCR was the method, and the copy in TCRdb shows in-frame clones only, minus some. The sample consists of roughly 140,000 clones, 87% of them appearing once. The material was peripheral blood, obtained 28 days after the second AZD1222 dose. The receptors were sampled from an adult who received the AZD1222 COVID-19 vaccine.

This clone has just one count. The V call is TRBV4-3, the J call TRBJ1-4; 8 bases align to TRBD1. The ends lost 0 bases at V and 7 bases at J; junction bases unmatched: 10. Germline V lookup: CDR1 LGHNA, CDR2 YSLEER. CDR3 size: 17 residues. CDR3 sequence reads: CASSQDRGTGRPEKLFF. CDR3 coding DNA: TGCGCCAGCAGCCAAGATAGGGGGACAGGCAGGCCTGAAAAACTGTTTTTT.

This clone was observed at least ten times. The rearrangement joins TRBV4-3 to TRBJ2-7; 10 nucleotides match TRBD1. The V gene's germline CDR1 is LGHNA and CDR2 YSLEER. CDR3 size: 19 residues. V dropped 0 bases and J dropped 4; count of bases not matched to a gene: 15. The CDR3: CASSQEWTGGAKGLYEQYF. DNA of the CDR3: TGCGCCAGCAGCCAAGAGTGGACAGGGGGGGCCAAGGGTTTATACGAGCAGTACTTC.

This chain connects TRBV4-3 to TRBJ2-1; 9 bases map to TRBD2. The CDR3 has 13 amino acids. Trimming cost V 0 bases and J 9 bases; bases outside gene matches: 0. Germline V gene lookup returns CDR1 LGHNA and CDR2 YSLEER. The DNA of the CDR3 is TGCGCCAGCAGCCAAGAGCGGGGGGGTGAGCAGTTCTTC. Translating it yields CASSQERGGEQFF.

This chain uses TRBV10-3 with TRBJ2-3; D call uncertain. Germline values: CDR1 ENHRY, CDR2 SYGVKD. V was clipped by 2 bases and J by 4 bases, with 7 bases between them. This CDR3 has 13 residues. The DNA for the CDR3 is TGTGCCATCAGTGAGATTTCAGCAGATACGCAGTATTTT. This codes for CAISEISADTQYF.

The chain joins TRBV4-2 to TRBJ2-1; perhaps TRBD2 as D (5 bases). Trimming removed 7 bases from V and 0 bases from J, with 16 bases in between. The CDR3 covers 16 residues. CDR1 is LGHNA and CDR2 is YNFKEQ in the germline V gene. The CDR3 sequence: CASTHRAEVSYNEQFF. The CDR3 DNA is TGTGCCAGCACCCATCGAGCGGAAGTCTCCTACAATGAGCAGTTCTTC.

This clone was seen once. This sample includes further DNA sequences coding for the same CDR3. CDR3 loop: CASSPGLAGYEQYF. The CDR3 coding sequence is TGTGCCAGCAGCCCCGGACTAGCGGGCTACGAGCAGTACTTC. The chain combines TRBV6-5 with TRBJ2-7, with 11 bases identical to TRBD2. The CDR3 is 14 residues long. J gave up 3 bases and V 6 bases, and 4 bases lay outside the gene matches. Germline CDR1 and CDR2: MNHEY and SVGAGI.

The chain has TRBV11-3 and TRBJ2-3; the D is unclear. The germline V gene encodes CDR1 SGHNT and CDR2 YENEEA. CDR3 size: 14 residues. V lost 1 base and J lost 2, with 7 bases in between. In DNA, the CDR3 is TGTGCCAGCAGCTTAGGAGACTTCACAGATACGCAGTATTTT. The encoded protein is CASSLGDFTDTQYF.

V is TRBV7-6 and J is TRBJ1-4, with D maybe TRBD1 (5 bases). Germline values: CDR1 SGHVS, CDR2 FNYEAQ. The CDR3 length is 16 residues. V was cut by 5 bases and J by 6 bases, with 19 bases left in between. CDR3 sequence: CASSPIERGDDEKLFF. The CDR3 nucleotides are TGTGCCAGCAGCCCAATAGAGCGGGGGGACGATGAAAAACTGTTTTTT.

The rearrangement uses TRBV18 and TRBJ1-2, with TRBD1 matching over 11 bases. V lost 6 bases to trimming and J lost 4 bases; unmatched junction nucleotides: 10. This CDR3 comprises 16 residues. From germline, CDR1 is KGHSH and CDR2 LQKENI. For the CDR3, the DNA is TGTGCCAGCTCCGACGGCAGGGACAGGGGGTTCTATGGCTACACCTTC. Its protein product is CASSDGRDRGFYGYTF.

The DNA of the CDR3 is TGTGCCAGCAGCCAAGGTTGGGGATCGAACACCGGGGAGCTGTTTTTT. Amino acid sequence: CASSQGWGSNTGELFF. The rearrangement uses TRBV3-1 (or the pseudogene TRBV3-2) and TRBJ2-2; D not resolved. V lost 1 base and J 0 bases, leaving 9 bases between the germline ends. This CDR3 region has 16 residues. CDR1 LGHDT and CDR2 YNNKEL come from the germline V gene (reference sequence).

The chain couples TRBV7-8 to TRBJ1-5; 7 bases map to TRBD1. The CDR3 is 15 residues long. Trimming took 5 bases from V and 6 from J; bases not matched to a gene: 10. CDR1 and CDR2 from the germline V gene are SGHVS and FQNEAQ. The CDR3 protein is CASSQTGPLGQPQHF. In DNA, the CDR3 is TGTGCCAGCAGCCAGACAGGGCCCCTGGGTCAGCCCCAGCATTTT.

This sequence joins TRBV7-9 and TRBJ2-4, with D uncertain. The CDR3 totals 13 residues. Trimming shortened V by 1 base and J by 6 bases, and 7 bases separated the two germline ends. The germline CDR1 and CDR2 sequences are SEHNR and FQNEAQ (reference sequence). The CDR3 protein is CASSLGQINIQYF. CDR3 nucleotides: TGTGCCAGCAGCTTAGGGCAGATAAACATTCAGTACTTC.

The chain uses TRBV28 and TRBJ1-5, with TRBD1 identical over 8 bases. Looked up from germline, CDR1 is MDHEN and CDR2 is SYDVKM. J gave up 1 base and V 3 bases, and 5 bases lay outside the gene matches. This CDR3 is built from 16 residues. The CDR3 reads CASSLQGARSNQPQHF. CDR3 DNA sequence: TGTGCCAGCAGTTTGCAGGGGGCGAGAAGCAATCAGCCCCAGCATTTT. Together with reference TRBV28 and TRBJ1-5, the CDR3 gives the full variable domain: DVKVTQSSRYLVKRTGEKVFLECVQDMDHENMFWYRQDPGLGLRLIYFSYDVKMKEKGDIPEGYSVSREKKERFSLILESASTNQTSMYLCASSLQGARSNQPQHFGDGTRLSIL.

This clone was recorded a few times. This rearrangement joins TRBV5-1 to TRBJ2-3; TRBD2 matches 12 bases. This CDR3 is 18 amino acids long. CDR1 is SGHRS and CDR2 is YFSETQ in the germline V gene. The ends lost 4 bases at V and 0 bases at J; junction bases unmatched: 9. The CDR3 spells CASSPGGLAGSSTDTQYF. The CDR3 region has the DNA TGCGCCAGCAGCCCGGGAGGACTAGCGGGGTCTAGCACAGATACGCAGTATTTT.

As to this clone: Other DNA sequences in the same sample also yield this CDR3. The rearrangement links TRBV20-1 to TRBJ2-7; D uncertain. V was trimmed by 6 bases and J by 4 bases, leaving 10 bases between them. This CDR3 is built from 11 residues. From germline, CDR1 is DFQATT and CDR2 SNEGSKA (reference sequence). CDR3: CSAPDLYEQYF. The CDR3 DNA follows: TGCAGTGCCCCTGACCTGTACGAGCAGTACTTC.

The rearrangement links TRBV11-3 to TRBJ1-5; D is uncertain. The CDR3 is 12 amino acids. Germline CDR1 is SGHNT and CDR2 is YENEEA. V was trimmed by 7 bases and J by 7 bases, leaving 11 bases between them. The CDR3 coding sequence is TGTGCCAGCACCCCGGGTGGGCAGCCCCAGCATTTT. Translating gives CASTPGGQPQHF.

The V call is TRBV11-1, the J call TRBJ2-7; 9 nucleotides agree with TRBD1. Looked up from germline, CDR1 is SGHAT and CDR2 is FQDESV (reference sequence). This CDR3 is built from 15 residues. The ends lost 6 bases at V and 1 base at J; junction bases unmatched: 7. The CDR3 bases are TGTGCCAGCAGACGCCGGGACAGGGATTCCTACGAGCAGTACTTC. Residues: CASRRRDRDSYEQYF.

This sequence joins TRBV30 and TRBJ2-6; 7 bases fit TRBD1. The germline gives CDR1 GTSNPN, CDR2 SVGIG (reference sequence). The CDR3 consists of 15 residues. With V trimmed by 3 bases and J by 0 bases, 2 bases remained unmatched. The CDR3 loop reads CAWSPGGSGANVLTF. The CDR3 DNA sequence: TGTGCCTGGAGCCCAGGGGGCTCTGGGGCCAACGTCCTGACTTTC.

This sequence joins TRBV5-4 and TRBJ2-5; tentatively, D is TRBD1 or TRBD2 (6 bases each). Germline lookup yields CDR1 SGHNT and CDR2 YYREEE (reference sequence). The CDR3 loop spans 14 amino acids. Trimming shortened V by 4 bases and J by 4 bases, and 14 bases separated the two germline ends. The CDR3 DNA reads TGTGCCAGCAGCAAGACCAAGGGGGGAGAGACCCAGTACTTC. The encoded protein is CASSKTKGGETQYF.

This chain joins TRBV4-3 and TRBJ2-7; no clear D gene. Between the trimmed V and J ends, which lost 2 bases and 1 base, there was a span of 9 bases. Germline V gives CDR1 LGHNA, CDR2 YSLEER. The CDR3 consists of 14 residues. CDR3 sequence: CASSQSRVSYEQYF. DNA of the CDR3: TGCGCCAGCAGCCAATCCCGGGTTTCCTACGAGCAGTACTTC.